The TCR beta chain described here comes from a study of neurological immune-mediated disorders. Whole-study findings and limits: Phylogenetic grouping assigned the repertoires of 18 of 34 multiple sclerosis patients to a single cluster of related CDR3 sequences. This cluster may be a repertoire-level signature.

Trimming took 3 bases from V and 1 from J, leaving 12 bases between them. CDR3 size: 15 residues. Over 160 million TCR-beta sequences from 15-18 subjects came out of each sequencing run. A single record per CDR3 protein comes from TCRdb applying MiXCR to the 5' RACE reads. This table has some 60,000 distinct CDR3 sequences, around 3.5% appearing once. Only a few counts were recorded for this clonotype. Its specificity is unknown. The chain combines TRBV12-3 or TRBV12-4 with TRBJ1-1; a weak D match, TRBD1 (5 bases). The sequencing input was PBMCs. This TCR came from a woman between 25 and 40 years old with multiple sclerosis. The CDR3 DNA follows: TGTGCCAGCAGTTTCGAGGGCAGGGCGAACACTGAAGCTTTCTTT. Translation: CASSFEGRANTEAFF.